These 17 T cell receptor beta chains were sequenced from one sample in a study of T cell changes during pregnancy in multiple sclerosis. The protocol was immunoSEQ multiplex PCR, while the TCRdb copy is restricted to in-frame clones and leaves out a portion. This sample yields under 90,000 clones, of which around 90% are seen a single time; roughly 3.3% belongs to the top ten. The source was peripheral blood, collected after pregnancy. These receptors came from a female donor in good health, enrolled as a control in a pregnancy study.

The chain recombines TRBV7-9 with TRBJ2-7, with 12 nucleotides matching TRBD2. Germline CDR1 reads SEHNR; CDR2 reads FQNEAQ (reference sequence). V lost 0 bases to trimming and J lost 4 bases; unmatched junction nucleotides: 4. The CDR3 covers 16 residues. The DNA of the CDR3 is TGTGCCAGCAGCTTAGCGCTAGCGGGGGGGCTTTACGAGCAGTACTTC. Amino acid sequence: CASSLALAGGLYEQYF.

The chain links TRBV6-1 to TRBJ1-1; D gene unclear. CDR3 length: 13 residues. The V gene's germline CDR1 is MNHNS and CDR2 SASEGT. Trimming stripped 6 bases from V and 1 base from J, with 9 bases between. The CDR3 DNA sequence: TGTGCCAGCAGGGACTTGGGGAACACTGAAGCTTTCTTT. The encoded protein is CASRDLGNTEAFF.

The genes are TRBV4-1 and TRBJ2-7; TRBD2 is a possible D gene (6 bases). CDR1 MGHRA and CDR2 YSYEKL come from the germline V gene. The CDR3 spans 18 residues. Deletions cut 1 base from V and 0 bases from J, with 19 bases between. Here the CDR3 DNA reads TGCGCCAGCAGCCAAGTTCCTCGGTCATTCGGGAGCTCCTACGAGCAGTACTTC. It translates to CASSQVPRSFGSSYEQYF.

The chain carries TRBV6-5 and TRBJ2-2; D remains unclear. CDR1 and CDR2 from the germline V gene are MNHEY and SVGAGI. CDR3 length equals 15 residues. V lost 1 base and J lost 5, with 11 bases in between. The CDR3 DNA sequence: TGTGCCAGCAGTTACTTCCTCGAAGCTACCGGGGAGCTGTTTTTT. Its translation is CASSYFLEATGELFF.

This chain connects TRBV10-2 to TRBJ2-7; D not resolved. Germline CDR1 is WSHSY and CDR2 is SAAADI. CDR3 length: 14 residues. With 2 bases removed from V and 3 bases from J, the gap between germline ends came to 11 bases. The CDR3 sequence is CASSETVTDYEQYF. Here the CDR3 DNA reads TGCGCCAGCAGTGAGACAGTAACGGACTACGAGCAGTACTTC.

This chain uses TRBV4-2 with TRBJ1-2, with 7 nucleotides matching TRBD1. The V gene end was trimmed by 0 bases and the J gene end by 5 bases; junction bases not matched to a gene: 3. CDR3 length equals 14 residues. Germline V gene data show CDR1 as LGHNA and CDR2 as YNFKEQ. The CDR3 DNA sequence: TGTGCCAGCAGCCAAGAAGAGACAGGGTATGGCTACACCTTC. Encoded protein: CASSQEETGYGYTF.

The chain uses TRBV28 and TRBJ2-1; 13 nucleotides align to TRBD2. This CDR3 spans 19 amino acids. V dropped 3 bases and J dropped 3; count of bases not matched to a gene: 11. The germline CDR1 and CDR2 sequences are MDHEN and SYDVKM. CDR3 in amino acids: CASSFPQGLAGVVYNEQFF. Written as DNA, the CDR3 is TGTGCCAGCAGTTTCCCGCAAGGACTAGCGGGAGTGGTCTACAATGAGCAGTTCTTC. The full variable domain, rest sourced from reference TRBV28 and TRBJ2-1, is DVKVTQSSRYLVKRTGEKVFLECVQDMDHENMFWYRQDPGLGLRLIYFSYDVKMKEKGDIPEGYSVSREKKERFSLILESASTNQTSMYLCASSFPQGLAGVVYNEQFFGPGTRLTVL.

The chain is built from TRBV7-2 and TRBJ1-3; tentatively, D is TRBD1 (6 bases). Germline V gene lookup returns CDR1 SGHTA and CDR2 FQGNSA. The CDR3 runs 14 residues. V was clipped by 0 bases and J by 4 bases, with 7 bases between them. The CDR3 sequence: CASSLAGQGNTIYF. The CDR3 bases are TGTGCCAGCAGCTTAGCCGGACAGGGAAACACCATATATTTT. Drawing the rest from reference TRBV7-2 and TRBJ1-3, the complete variable domain is GAGVSQSPSNKVTEKGKDVELRCDPISGHTALYWYRQSLGQGLEFLIYFQGNSAPDKSGLPSDRFSAERTGGSVSTLTIQRTQQEDSAVYLCASSLAGQGNTIYFGEGSWLTVV.

The chain combines TRBV7-9 with TRBJ1-2; 10 nucleotides align to TRBD1. The germline V gene has CDR1 SEHNR and CDR2 FQNEAQ (reference sequence). The CDR3 extends over 14 amino acids. The V gene end was trimmed by 5 bases and the J gene end by 4 bases; junction bases not matched to a gene: 4. For the CDR3, the DNA is TGTGCCAGCAGCCTTCGGACAGGGGGCTATGGCTACACCTTC. This gives the protein CASSLRTGGYGYTF. The full variable domain, completed using reference TRBV7-9 and TRBJ1-2, is DTGVSQNPRHKITKRGQNVTFRCDPISEHNRLYWYRQTLGQGPEFLTYFQNEAQLEKSRLLSDRFSAERPKGSFSTLEIQRTEQGDSAMYLCASSLRTGGYGYTFGSGTRLTVV.

This chain uses TRBV27 with TRBJ2-1, with TRBD2 matching 9 bases. Germline V CDR1 and CDR2: MNHEY, SMNVEV (reference sequence). With 10 bases clipped from V and 9 bases from J, the junction kept 13 bases outside the gene matches. This CDR3 has 14 amino acids. The DNA of the CDR3 is TGTGCCACCTCCGAGCTAGCGGGGCGGGGTGAGCAGTTCTTC. This translates into CATSELAGRGEQFF.

V gene TRBV7-2 combines with J gene TRBJ2-7; 9 bases match TRBD2. The germline V gene has CDR1 SGHTA and CDR2 FQGNSA. The CDR3 totals 16 residues. V shed 5 bases, J shed 0 bases, and the junction held 8 bases outside the gene matches. Here the CDR3 reads CASSPRLAVSSYEQYF. The CDR3 nucleotides read TGTGCCAGCAGCCCCAGACTAGCGGTTAGCTCCTACGAGCAGTACTTC.

This clone was seen once. V gene TRBV6-4 combines with J gene TRBJ2-1; 8 bases line up with TRBD2. Germline V gene lookup returns CDR1 MRHNA and CDR2 SNTAGT. The length of the CDR3 is 15 residues. J gave up 7 bases and V 2 bases, and 7 bases lay outside the gene matches. CDR3 protein: CASSDRASGFNEQFF. The CDR3 DNA reads TGTGCCAGCAGTGACCGGGCTAGCGGGTTTAATGAGCAGTTCTTC.

The rearrangement links TRBV28 to TRBJ2-1; TRBD1 agrees at 9 bases. The CDR3 covers 13 residues. Per germline, CDR1 MDHEN and CDR2 SYDVKM. The J segment lost 4 bases and the V segment lost 10 bases, leaving 5 bases of the junction unmatched. Here the CDR3 reads CATHGQGYNEQFF. CDR3 nucleotide sequence: TGTGCCACCCATGGACAGGGGTACAATGAGCAGTTCTTC.

This rearrangement joins TRBV7-7 to TRBJ2-7, with TRBD1 as a possible D gene (6 bases). Deletions cut 5 bases from V and 3 bases from J, with 17 bases between. The V gene's germline CDR1 is SSHAT and CDR2 FNYEAQ (reference sequence). This CDR3 is built from 15 residues. The CDR3 sequence is CASSRTADRLYEQYF. The CDR3, as DNA: TGTGCCAGCAGCCGTACTGCTGACAGGCTCTACGAGCAGTACTTC.

The gene calls are TRBV27 and TRBJ1-1, with unresolved D. This CDR3 has 13 residues. CDR1 is MNHEY, CDR2 SMNVEV, per germline (reference sequence). Trimming took off 8 bases at V and 1 base at J, with 11 bases between the two ends. The CDR3 bases are TGTGCCAGCTGTTCTGCGAAGAACACTGAAGCTTTCTTT. This codes for CASCSAKNTEAFF.

This chain joins TRBV29-1 and TRBJ2-3; D is ambiguous. Germline V gene sequence: CDR1 SQVTM, CDR2 ANQGSEA. Between the trimmed V and J ends, which lost 4 bases and 6 bases, there was a span of 8 bases. The length of the CDR3 is 11 residues. DNA of the CDR3: TGCAGCGTTGTGTCCCAGGATACGCAGTATTTT. Its protein is CSVVSQDTQYF.

The gene calls are TRBV19 and TRBJ2-7; 8 nucleotides line up with TRBD1. V trimming: 3 bases; J trimming: 5 bases; junction bases outside the gene matches: 9. The CDR3 sequence is 15 residues long. The germline V gene has CDR1 LNHDA and CDR2 SQIVND (reference sequence). Here the CDR3 reads CASSMGTGGNDEQYF. The DNA for the CDR3 is TGTGCCAGTAGTATGGGGACAGGAGGAAACGACGAGCAGTACTTC.